Below are 14 T cell receptor beta chains sequenced from a single sample in a study of T cells in Graves' hyperthyroidism and ophthalmopathy (dated by TCRdb to between 2017 and 2020). Library method: multiplex PCR. TCRdb lists the instrument as Illumina HiSeq 2000. Amplification of TCR beta CDR3 regions was carried out from RNA transcripts. A first-round RT-PCR of the TCR CDR3 used the HTBI primer set with the Qiagen OneStep RT-PCR kit. The public reads were quality trimmed at Q25 with fastp and then assembled into clones with MiXCR by TCRdb, keeping productive beta chains. Every entry covers one CDR3 protein and lists the most common genes and DNA from its rows. Here the sample has 450,000 to 600,000 distinct CDR3 sequences; nearly 20% occur a single time. The ten largest clones take up over 45% of the sample. The sequencing input was blood. The receptors here all came from a man aged 35-49 years with Graves' ophthalmopathy.

This clonotype was seen more than once but under ten times. V gene TRBV29-1 combines with J gene TRBJ2-5; 15 nucleotides agree with TRBD2. CDR1 is SQVTM and CDR2 is ANQGSEA in the germline V gene. Unmatched junction bases numbered 1, after V lost 4 bases and J lost 7 bases. The CDR3 has 13 residues. The CDR3 loop reads CSVGTSGGGTQYF. For the CDR3, the DNA is TGCAGCGTTGGGACTAGCGGGGGGGGGACCCAGTACTTC.

The sample holds many counts of this clonotype. CDR3 residues: CASSLQRITEAFF. The CDR3 DNA sequence: TGTGCCAGCAGTTTACAGCGCATCACTGAAGCTTTCTTT. The chain joins TRBV12-3 or TRBV12-4 to TRBJ1-1, with unresolved D. V gave up 2 bases and J gave up 4 bases, with 8 bases separating them. The CDR3 spans 13 residues.

The chain combines TRBV15 with TRBJ1-6; D perhaps matches TRBD1 (5 bases). This CDR3 comprises 15 residues. V was clipped by 3 bases and J by 13 bases, with 19 bases between them. CDR1 LNHNV and CDR2 YYDKDF come from the germline V gene (reference sequence). For the CDR3, the DNA is TGTGCCACCAGCAGCCGGGACGGCTTCATGGAGCCCCTCCACTTT. It encodes CATSSRDGFMEPLHF.

This sequence joins TRBV29-1 and TRBJ1-2; D is ambiguous. V lost 5 bases, J lost 5 bases, and 12 bases lay in between. This CDR3 is 12 amino acids long. Germline V gives CDR1 SQVTM, CDR2 ANQGSEA. CDR3 loop: CSVKEGSYGYTF. The CDR3 DNA follows: TGCAGCGTTAAGGAAGGGTCTTATGGCTACACCTTC. Full variable domain (missing parts from reference TRBV29-1 and TRBJ1-2): SAVISQKPSRDICQRGTSLTIQCQVDSQVTMMFWYRQQPGQSLTLIATANQGSEATYESGFVIDKFPISRPNLTFSTLTVSNMSPEDSSIYLCSVKEGSYGYTFGSGTRLTVV.

About this clonotype itself: Possible read error: a much larger clone is one base away. The CDR3 here is CASSIWDRRAFF. The CDR3 DNA is TGTGCCAGCAGTATTTGGGACAGGCGAGCTTTCTTT. This sequence joins TRBV12-3 or TRBV12-4 and TRBJ1-1; 8 bases match TRBD1. The CDR3 runs to 12 residues. V dropped 5 bases and J dropped 10; count of bases not matched to a gene: 6.

This clonotype has a count of ten or more. The chain joins TRBV7-2 to TRBJ2-7; 9 bases agree with TRBD2. This CDR3 has 16 amino acids. After removal of 5 bases from V and 4 bases from J, the junction contained 12 bases not matched to a gene. Germline assignment: CDR1 SGHTA and CDR2 FQGNSA. The CDR3 sequence: CASSPVGAGGLYEQYF. As DNA, the CDR3 is TGTGCCAGCAGCCCCGTTGGGGCGGGAGGGTTGTACGAGCAGTACTTC.

At least ten counts were recorded for this clonotype. The chain joins TRBV2 to TRBJ2-7; D uncertain. The V end was cut by 3 bases, the J end by 2 bases, with 14 bases between. This CDR3 comprises 15 residues. The V gene's germline CDR1 is SNHLY and CDR2 FYNNEI. DNA for the CDR3: TGTGCCAGCAGTGAGATAGGGTTACAAGCCTACGAGCAGTACTTC. The encoded protein is CASSEIGLQAYEQYF.

This clonotype was observed a handful of times. The chain is built from TRBV19 and TRBJ2-2, with 11 bases that match TRBD1. J gave up 4 bases and V 6 bases, and 10 bases lay outside the gene matches. The CDR3 contains 17 residues. CDR1 and CDR2 (germline): LNHDA, SQIVND (reference sequence). For the CDR3, the DNA is TGTGCCAGTAGACGAAACCCCGGGACAGGGGGCACCGGGGAGCTGTTTTTT. It translates to CASRRNPGTGGTGELFF.

The chain recombines TRBV18 with TRBJ1-3, with unresolved D. V lost 3 bases, J lost 0 bases, and 9 bases lay in between. Germline CDR1 is KGHSH and CDR2 is LQKENI. This CDR3 region has 15 residues. The DNA for the CDR3 is TGTGCCAGCTCACCGGACGAAACCTCTGGAAACACCATATATTTT. Its protein product is CASSPDETSGNTIYF.

In regard to this clonotype: Mismatch with germline at one junction end may stem from a read error. This sequence joins TRBV5-4 and TRBJ2-3; D is unresolved. Germline assignment: CDR1 SGHNT and CDR2 YYREEE (reference sequence). CDR3 length: 16 residues. The CDR3 is CVSSLVYGELPDTQYF. Written as DNA, the CDR3 is TGTGTCAGCAGCTTAGTGTACGGCGAATTGCCAGATACGCAGTATTTT.

Points on this clonotype: Given a much more abundant clone one base away, this may be a read error. CDR3 sequence: CAISTSGRAYEQYF. The CDR3 region has the DNA TGTGCCATCAGTACTAGCGGGAGGGCCTACGAGCAGTACTTC. The chain combines TRBV10-3 with TRBJ2-7, with 13 positions matching TRBD2. The CDR3 totals 14 residues. CDR1 and CDR2 (germline): ENHRY, SYGVKD. The J segment lost 2 bases and the V segment lost 5 bases, leaving 0 bases of the junction unmatched.

The rearrangement uses TRBV6-1 and TRBJ1-1; D possibly corresponds to TRBD1 (5 bases). Germline values: CDR1 MNHNS, CDR2 SASEGT. V lost 5 bases and J lost 10, with 14 bases in between. The CDR3 sequence is 12 residues long. This chain's CDR3 is CASSLGTGRAFF. The CDR3 nucleotides read TGTGCCAGCAGTTTGGGAACAGGTCGAGCTTTCTTT.

This clonotype was seen ten or more times. V is TRBV3-1 and J is TRBJ1-1; unclear D gene. Looked up from germline, CDR1 is LGHDT and CDR2 is YNNKEL (reference sequence). CDR3 length: 13 amino acids. V was trimmed by 4 bases and J by 0 bases, leaving 6 bases between them. The CDR3 loop reads CASSRKMNTEAFF. The CDR3 nucleotides read TGTGCCAGCAGCCGAAAGATGAACACTGAAGCTTTCTTT.

This clonotype occurred many times. The chain is built from TRBV30 and TRBJ1-5, with D possibly matching TRBD1 (6 bases). V shed 3 bases and J shed 0 bases, with 12 bases lying between them. Per the germline V gene, CDR1 is GTSNPN and CDR2 is SVGIG (reference sequence). This CDR3 contains 15 residues. The chain's CDR3 is CAWSLGTLSNQPQHF. As DNA, the CDR3 is TGTGCCTGGAGCTTAGGGACACTTAGCAATCAGCCCCAGCATTTT.